The rows below give T cell receptor beta chains drawn from one sample of a study of blood T cell repertoires in COVID-19. Libraries were prepared by immunoSEQ multiplex PCR; TCRdb keeps only in-frame clonotypes and omits some of them. Of roughly 150,000 clones listed, around four fifths were seen once; the top ten hold around 6.5%. Sequenced input: PBMCs or T cells enriched from blood (not recorded which). These receptors were obtained from a middle-aged woman who had recovered from COVID-19. CDR3s include the opening cysteine and the closing phenylalanine or tryptophan. Fields, in order: V gene, clone size, CDR3 protein. Expanded clones get a size class; other rows say once, few or many, or leave the size out.

v_call: TRBV9; clone_size: NA; cdr3_aa: CASSVALVSTDTQYF
v_call: TRBV13; clone_size: NA; cdr3_aa: CASSYSGAGLADTQYF
v_call: TRBV18; clone_size: NA; cdr3_aa: CASSPSPDNSPLHF
v_call: TRBV14; clone_size: once; cdr3_aa: CASSGDRENEQYF
v_call: TRBV30; clone_size: NA; cdr3_aa: CAWGPHSGGEAFF
v_call: TRBV6-5; clone_size: NA; cdr3_aa: CASNLGGTGSEKLFF
v_call: TRBV27; clone_size: NA; cdr3_aa: CASVGGYEQYF
v_call: TRBV7-8; clone_size: NA; cdr3_aa: CASSFLQGGEKLFF
v_call: TRBV3-1/TRBV3-2; clone_size: NA; cdr3_aa: CASSQPLRTSGGTDTQYF
v_call: TRBV19; clone_size: NA; cdr3_aa: CASSPRWGLNQETQYF
v_call: TRBV7-8; clone_size: NA; cdr3_aa: CASSLEPGTANYEQYF
v_call: TRBV27; clone_size: NA; cdr3_aa: CASWSGTFHEQYF
v_call: TRBV28; clone_size: NA; cdr3_aa: CASRPMGRGATEAFF
v_call: TRBV5-1; clone_size: once; cdr3_aa: CASSPGHGDNNSPLHF
v_call: TRBV12-5; clone_size: NA; cdr3_aa: CASGLLDSHYGYTF
v_call: TRBV6-6; clone_size: NA; cdr3_aa: CASSSLSGLYNEQFF
v_call: TRBV6-5; clone_size: NA; cdr3_aa: CASTQGAQYGYTF
v_call: TRBV10-3; clone_size: NA; cdr3_aa: CATQPRDRTYEQYF
v_call: TRBV7-8; clone_size: NA; cdr3_aa: CASSYRVSAGQPQHF
v_call: TRBV9; clone_size: NA; cdr3_aa: CASSVSSGVYNEQFF
v_call: TRBV9; clone_size: NA; cdr3_aa: CASSVGGMNTEAFF
v_call: TRBV3-1/TRBV3-2; clone_size: NA; cdr3_aa: CASSHGLGPDTQYF
v_call: TRBV5-1; clone_size: NA; cdr3_aa: CASSIVAGERGEQYF
v_call: TRBV24-1; clone_size: NA; cdr3_aa: CATSDPGTVYQETQYF
v_call: TRBV21-1; clone_size: NA; cdr3_aa: CASSSPRQGRYGYTF